The next 20 T cell receptor beta chains were all read from a single sample in a study of cytomegalovirus exposure and HLA in healthy donors (dated by TCRdb to 2016 to 2017). The library was produced with the immunoSEQ multiplex PCR assay. The multiplex PCR relied on a mix of 60 forward primers for TCR Vbeta segments and 13 reverse primers for TCR Jbeta segments. Imported from immuneACCESS, the table was reduced by TCRdb to in-frame sequences with V and J called. These copies leave out some clones; in studies compared against another copy, an unresolved V gene accounts for under half, and the cause of the remainder is not known. This sample gives approximately 170,000 clones in total; 55% to 65% of them show up just once. The ten biggest clones cover just under 3% of the sample. The sequenced sample was PBMCs. These receptors all stem from a man in his forties or fifties in good health and CMV-seronegative.

The chain uses TRBV5-6 and TRBJ2-7, with a possible D match to TRBD1 (6 bases). The germline CDR1 and CDR2 sequences are SGHDT and YYEEEE. The CDR3 is 14 amino acids. Trimming took 0 bases from V and 6 from J, leaving 13 bases between them. CDR3: CASSLGQGFGEQYF. In DNA, the CDR3 is TGTGCCAGCAGCTTGGGTCAGGGGTTTGGCGAGCAGTACTTC.

This clone was found a few times. V and J are TRBV12-5 and TRBJ2-2, with D possibly being TRBD1 (5 bases). Trimming removed 0 bases at V and 6 bases at J, with 8 bases between. Germline assignment: CDR1 LGHNT and CDR2 FRNRAP. The CDR3 runs 14 residues. CDR3 residues: CASGLVLGPGELFF. The DNA for the CDR3 is TGTGCTAGTGGTTTGGTATTGGGGCCCGGGGAGCTGTTTTTT.

The chain couples TRBV19 to TRBJ1-1, with 7 bases that match TRBD1. This CDR3 has 16 amino acids. The germline V gene has CDR1 LNHDA and CDR2 SQIVND (reference sequence). Trimming cost V 5 bases and J 0 bases; bases outside gene matches: 9. CDR3 amino acids: CASSGYWDRMNTEAFF. CDR3 DNA sequence: TGTGCCAGTAGTGGCTACTGGGACAGAATGAACACTGAAGCTTTCTTT. Full variable domain (rest looked up from reference TRBV19 and TRBJ1-1): DGGITQSPKYLFRKEGQNVTLSCEQNLNHDAMYWYRQDPGQGLRLIYYSQIVNDFQKGDIAEGYSVSREKKESFPLTVTSAQKNPTAFYLCASSGYWDRMNTEAFFGQGTRLTVV.

This clone was observed a few times. The V call is TRBV19, the J call TRBJ1-2; D may be TRBD1 (5 bases). The germline gives CDR1 LNHDA, CDR2 SQIVND (reference sequence). The CDR3 sequence is 12 residues long. The V end lost 7 bases, the J end lost 10 bases, and 16 bases lay between the germline ends. The CDR3 spells CASTNRDYIYTF. The CDR3 nucleotides read TGTGCCAGTACCAATCGGGACTATATCTACACCTTC.

There are a few counts of this clone. The chain has TRBV18 and TRBJ1-2; 12 bases match TRBD1. V gave up 2 bases and J gave up 8 bases; unmatched junction bases: 6. The CDR3 has 15 residues. Germline V lookup: CDR1 KGHSH, CDR2 LQKENI. The CDR3 loop is CASSPMGTGGFGYTF. The CDR3 nucleotides read TGTGCCAGCTCACCAATGGGGACAGGGGGCTTCGGCTACACCTTC. Using reference TRBV18 and TRBJ1-2 for the parts outside the CDR3, the full variable domain is NAGVMQNPRHLVRRRGQEARLRCSPMKGHSHVYWYRQLPEEGLKFMVYLQKENIIDESGMPKERFSAEFPKEGPSILRIQQVVRGDSAAYFCASSPMGTGGFGYTFGSGTRLTVV.

This clone was detected many times. The J gene is TRBJ1-2, the V gene TRBV5-1, with D unclear. V lost 0 bases and J 2 bases, leaving 8 bases between the germline ends. This CDR3 comprises 14 residues. Germline CDR1 reads SGHRS; CDR2 reads YFSETQ. The CDR3 sequence: CASSLGQKNYGYTF. As DNA, the CDR3 is TGCGCCAGCAGCTTGGGGCAAAAAAACTATGGCTACACCTTC.

There are a few counts of this clone. The V gene is TRBV11-2, the J gene TRBJ2-7; TRBD1 is a possible D gene (6 bases). This CDR3 is built from 14 residues. Germline CDR1 and CDR2: SGHAT and FQNNGV. The germline V and J ends were trimmed by 1 base and 3 bases, with 10 bases remaining between them. CDR3: CASSLATQGYEQYF. The CDR3 DNA is TGTGCCAGCAGCTTAGCCACACAGGGCTACGAGCAGTACTTC.

Note on this clone: The junction and the germline gene differ at one end; a read error may be behind it. The chain recombines TRBV4-1 with TRBJ1-6; tentatively, D is TRBD1 (5 bases). The length of the CDR3 is 16 residues. The V gene's germline CDR1 is MGHRA and CDR2 YSYEKL. The CDR3 DNA follows: TGTGCCAGCAGCCAAGAGGTAACAGGCGAATATTCACCCCTCCACTTT. It is translated as CASSQEVTGEYSPLHF.

V gene TRBV19 combines with J gene TRBJ1-1; a weak D match, TRBD1 (6 bases). The germline V and J ends were trimmed by 3 bases and 4 bases, with 12 bases remaining between them. Germline loops: CDR1 LNHDA, CDR2 SQIVND (reference sequence). The CDR3 is 14 amino acids. The CDR3 coding sequence is TGTGCCAGTAGTATCGGGGGGCAGGGCACTGAAGCTTTCTTT. It codes for CASSIGGQGTEAFF.

The gene calls are TRBV11-1 and TRBJ2-3; 12 nucleotides agree with TRBD2. V was pared by 2 bases and J by 0 bases, with 3 bases of the junction left unmatched. Germline V gene lookup returns CDR1 SGHAT and CDR2 FQDESV (reference sequence). CDR3 length: 17 residues. Written as DNA, the CDR3 is TGTGCCAGCAGCTTACTGACTAGCGGGGGAAGCACAGATACGCAGTATTTT. Protein sequence: CASSLLTSGGSTDTQYF. The full variable domain, with the rest looked up from reference TRBV11-1 and TRBJ2-3, is EAEVAQSPRYKITEKSQAVAFWCDPISGHATLYWYRQILGQGPELLVQFQDESVVDDSQLPKDRFSAERLKGVDSTLKIQPAELGDSAMYLCASSLLTSGGSTDTQYFGPGTRLTVL.

This clone was observed a few times. This sequence joins TRBV27 and TRBJ2-5; D gene uncertain. This CDR3 region has 14 residues. Per germline, CDR1 MNHEY and CDR2 SMNVEV (reference sequence). V was pared by 4 bases and J by 4 bases, with 13 bases between. The chain's CDR3 is CASSSSSSAETQYF. The CDR3 bases are TGTGCCAGCAGTTCGTCCTCAAGCGCAGAGACCCAGTACTTC.

This clone was recorded a few times. V gene TRBV6-1 combines with J gene TRBJ1-1; possible D gene TRBD1, 6 bases. Trimming took off 5 bases at V and 5 bases at J, with 12 bases between the two ends. Germline CDR1 reads MNHNS; CDR2 reads SASEGT. CDR3 size: 13 residues. Written as DNA, the CDR3 is TGTGCCAGCAGTCCCAGGGGAGAGACTGAAGCTTTCTTT. Protein product: CASSPRGETEAFF.

This clone occurred once. This rearrangement joins TRBV7-2 to TRBJ1-4, with a weak D call TRBD1 (5 bases). Germline CDR1 SGHTA, CDR2 FQGNSA. There are 15 residues in the CDR3. Trimming took off 5 bases at V and 4 bases at J, with 14 bases between the two ends. CDR3 amino acids: CASSEDSQDNEKLFF. As DNA, the CDR3 is TGTGCCAGCAGCGAAGACAGCCAGGATAATGAAAAACTGTTTTTT.

The rearrangement links TRBV7-9 to TRBJ2-5; D gene uncertain. Germline CDR1 is SEHNR and CDR2 is FQNEAQ (reference sequence). V shed 5 bases and J shed 2 bases, with 9 bases lying between them. There are 13 residues in the CDR3. CDR3 residues: CASSKRRQETQYF. DNA of the CDR3: TGTGCCAGCAGCAAAAGGAGACAAGAGACCCAGTACTTC.

Comment on this clone: The sample holds other DNA sequences that translate to the same CDR3. The chain combines TRBV29-1 with TRBJ2-7; D is perhaps TRBD1 (5 bases). The CDR3 is 11 residues long. Germline-derived CDR1 and CDR2 are SQVTM and ANQGSEA. Trimming stripped 2 bases from V and 4 bases from J, with 6 bases between. CDR3 DNA: TGCAGCGTTGAAAGGGGTTACGAGCAGTACTTC. Protein product: CSVERGYEQYF.

The chain recombines TRBV5-4 with TRBJ2-3; tentatively, D is TRBD2 (5 bases). The CDR3 runs 14 residues. Per germline, CDR1 SGHNT and CDR2 YYREEE (reference sequence). Trimming pared 1 base from V and 2 bases from J, leaving 8 bases between. CDR3 in DNA: TGTGCCAGCAGCTTGCCGAGGGACACAGATACGCAGTATTTT. This codes for CASSLPRDTDTQYF.

This clone was seen only a few times. The chain couples TRBV5-1 to TRBJ2-1; TRBD2 is a possible D gene (5 bases). Trimming left V 5 bases short and J 6 bases short, with 9 bases between. Germline CDR1 is SGHRS and CDR2 is YFSETQ. The CDR3 is 12 residues long. In DNA form, the CDR3 reads TGCGCCAGCAGGCAAGAGGGCAATGAGCAGTTCTTC. Its translation: CASRQEGNEQFF. The full variable domain, in which reference TRBV5-1 and TRBJ2-1 provide the parts outside the CDR3, is KAGVTQTPRYLIKTRGQQVTLSCSPISGHRSVSWYQQTPGQGLQFLFEYFSETQRNKGNFPGRFSGRQFSNSRSEMNVSTLELGDSALYLCASRQEGNEQFFGPGTRLTVL.

The rearrangement links TRBV18 to TRBJ2-6, with 8 bases identical to TRBD1. Trimming took 3 bases from V and 0 from J; bases not matched to a gene: 1. The CDR3 consists of 16 residues. CDR1 is KGHSH, CDR2 LQKENI, per germline. CDR3 sequence (DNA): TGTGCCAGCTCACCCACAGGGGGCTCTGGGGCCAACGTCCTGACTTTC. Translating gives CASSPTGGSGANVLTF.

This chain joins TRBV5-1 and TRBJ2-5, with 8 nucleotides matching TRBD1. The J call may be incorrect, as the DNA end agrees better with TRBJ2-7. The CDR3 runs 14 residues. CDR1 is SGHRS and CDR2 is YFSETQ in the germline V gene. The DNA for the CDR3 is TGCGCCAGCAGCTCAGCCGGACAGGGAGGCGAGCAGTACTTC. It is translated as CASSSAGQGGEQYF.

The CDR3 DNA is TGTGCCAGCATACCGGGACAGGGCCGTTTTTCTAATCAGCCCCAGCATTTT. It yields the protein CASIPGQGRFSNQPQHF. The chain carries TRBV21-1 and TRBJ1-5; the table's D gene call, TRBD1, was not cross checked with the DNA. TRBV21-1 is annotated as a pseudogene. The CDR3 runs to 17 residues.